This T cell receptor (beta chain) comes out of a study of T cell responses to AZD1222 COVID-19 vaccine. Germline V gives CDR1 LGHDT, CDR2 YNNKEL (reference sequence). This CDR3 has 14 amino acids. V lost 4 bases, J lost 5 bases, and 5 bases stayed unmatched. General study findings and limits: Spike-specific TCR breadth and depth rose after two AZD1222 doses. CD4 TCRs associated with vaccination spanned spike, dominating at 160-218 and 743-854. Unmutated variant regions reportedly attract nearly half of all spike-specific TCRs. The donor cohort was predominantly white British with a female majority, and clonal diversity may have been underestimated.

Libraries were prepared by immunoSEQ multiplex PCR; TCRdb keeps only in-frame clonotypes and omits some of them. This sample has over 95,000 clones, with about 86% found just once. As to this clone: What it binds is unknown.

The genes are TRBV3-1 (or the pseudogene TRBV3-2) and TRBJ2-1; 7 positions match TRBD2. The source material was peripheral blood, sampled on day 0 of AZD1222 vaccination. The TCR was taken from an adult in good health. Here the CDR3 reads CASSLLAGDNEQFF. CDR3 DNA sequence: TGTGCCAGCAGCCTGTTAGCGGGTGACAATGAGCAGTTCTTC.